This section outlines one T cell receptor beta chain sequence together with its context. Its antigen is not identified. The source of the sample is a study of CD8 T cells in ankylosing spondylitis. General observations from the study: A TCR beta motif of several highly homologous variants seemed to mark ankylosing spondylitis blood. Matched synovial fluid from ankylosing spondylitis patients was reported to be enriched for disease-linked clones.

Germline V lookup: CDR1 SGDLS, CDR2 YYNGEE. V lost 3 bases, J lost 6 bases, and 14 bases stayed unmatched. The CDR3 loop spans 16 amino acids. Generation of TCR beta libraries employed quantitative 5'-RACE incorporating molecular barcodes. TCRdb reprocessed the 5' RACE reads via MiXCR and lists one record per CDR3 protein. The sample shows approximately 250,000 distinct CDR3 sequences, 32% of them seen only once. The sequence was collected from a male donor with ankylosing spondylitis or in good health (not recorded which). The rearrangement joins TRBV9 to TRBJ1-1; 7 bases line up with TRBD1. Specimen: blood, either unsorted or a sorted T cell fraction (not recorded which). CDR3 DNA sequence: TGTGCCAGCAGCGGTGGGGTGGTAGGAGGGGGCCCTGAAGCTTTCTTT. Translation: CASSGGVVGGGPEAFF.